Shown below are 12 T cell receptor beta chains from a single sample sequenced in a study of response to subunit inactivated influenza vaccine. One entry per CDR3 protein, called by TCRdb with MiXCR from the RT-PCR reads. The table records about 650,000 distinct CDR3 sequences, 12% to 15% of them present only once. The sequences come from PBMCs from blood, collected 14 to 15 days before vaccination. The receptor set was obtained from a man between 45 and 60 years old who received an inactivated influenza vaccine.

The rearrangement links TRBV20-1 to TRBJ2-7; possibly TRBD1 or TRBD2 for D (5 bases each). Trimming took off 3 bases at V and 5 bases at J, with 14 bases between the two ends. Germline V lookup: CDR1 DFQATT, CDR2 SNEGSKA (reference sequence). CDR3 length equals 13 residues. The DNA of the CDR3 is TGCAGTGCTAGTCTGGGGACCCTAAACGAGCAGTACTTC. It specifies CSASLGTLNEQYF.

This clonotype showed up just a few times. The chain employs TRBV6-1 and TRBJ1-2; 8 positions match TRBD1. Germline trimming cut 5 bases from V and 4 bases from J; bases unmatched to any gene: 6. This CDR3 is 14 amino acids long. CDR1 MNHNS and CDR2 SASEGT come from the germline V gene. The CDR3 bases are TGTGCCAGCAGTATGGGACAGGCCCCCTATGGCTACACCTTC. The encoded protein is CASSMGQAPYGYTF.

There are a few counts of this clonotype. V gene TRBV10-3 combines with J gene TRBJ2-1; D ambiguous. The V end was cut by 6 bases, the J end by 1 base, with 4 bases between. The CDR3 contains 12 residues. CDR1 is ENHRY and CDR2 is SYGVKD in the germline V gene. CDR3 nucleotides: TGTGCCATCAGGTCTTCCTACAATGAGCAGTTCTTC. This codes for CAIRSSYNEQFF.

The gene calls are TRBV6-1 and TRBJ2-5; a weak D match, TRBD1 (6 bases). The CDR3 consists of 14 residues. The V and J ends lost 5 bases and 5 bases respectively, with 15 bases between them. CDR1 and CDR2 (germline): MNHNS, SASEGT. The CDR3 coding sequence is TGTGCCAGCAGTACACAGGGTATTCATGAGACCCAGTACTTC. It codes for CASSTQGIHETQYF.

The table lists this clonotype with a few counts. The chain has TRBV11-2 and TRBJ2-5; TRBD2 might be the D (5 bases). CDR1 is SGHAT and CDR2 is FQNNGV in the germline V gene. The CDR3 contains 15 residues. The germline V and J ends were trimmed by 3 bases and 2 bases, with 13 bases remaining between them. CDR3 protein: CASSFVRGKQETQYF. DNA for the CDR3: TGTGCCAGCAGCTTTGTCCGGGGTAAACAAGAGACCCAGTACTTC.

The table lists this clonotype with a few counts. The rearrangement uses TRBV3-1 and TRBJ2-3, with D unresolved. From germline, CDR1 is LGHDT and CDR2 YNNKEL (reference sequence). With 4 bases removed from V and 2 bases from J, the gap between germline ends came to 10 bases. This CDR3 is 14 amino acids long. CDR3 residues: CASSPGFVTDTQYF. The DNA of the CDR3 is TGTGCCAGCAGCCCCGGATTCGTCACAGATACGCAGTATTTT.

The DNA for the CDR3 is TGCAGCGGTCAGGGGGACTCCTACGAGCAGTACTTC. Translation: CSGQGDSYEQYF. The chain links TRBV29-1 to TRBJ2-7; TRBD1 aligns across 7 bases. The CDR3 sequence is 12 residues long. With 7 bases clipped from V and 0 bases from J, the junction kept 3 bases outside the gene matches. Germline CDR1 is SQVTM and CDR2 is ANQGSEA.

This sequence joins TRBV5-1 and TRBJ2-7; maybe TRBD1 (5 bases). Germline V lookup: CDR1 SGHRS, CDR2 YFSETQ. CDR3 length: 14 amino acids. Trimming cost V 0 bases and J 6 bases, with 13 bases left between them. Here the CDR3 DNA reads TGCGCCAGCAGCTTGGCGGCAGGGTTGGTCGAGCAGTACTTC. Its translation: CASSLAAGLVEQYF.

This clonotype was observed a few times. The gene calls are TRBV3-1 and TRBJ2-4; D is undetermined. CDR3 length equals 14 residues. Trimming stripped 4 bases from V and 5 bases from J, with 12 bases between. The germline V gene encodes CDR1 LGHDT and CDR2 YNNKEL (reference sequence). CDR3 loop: CASSLSSVENIQYF. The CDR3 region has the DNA TGTGCCAGCAGCCTTAGTAGTGTCGAAAACATTCAGTACTTC.

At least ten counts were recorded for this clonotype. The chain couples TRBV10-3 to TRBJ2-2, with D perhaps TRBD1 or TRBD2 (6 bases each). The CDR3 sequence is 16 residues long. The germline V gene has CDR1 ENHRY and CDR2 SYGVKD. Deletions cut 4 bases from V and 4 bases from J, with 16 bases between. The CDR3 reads CAISGSGAQSTGELFF. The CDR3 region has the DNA TGTGCCATCAGTGGATCGGGGGCGCAGAGCACCGGGGAGCTGTTTTTT.

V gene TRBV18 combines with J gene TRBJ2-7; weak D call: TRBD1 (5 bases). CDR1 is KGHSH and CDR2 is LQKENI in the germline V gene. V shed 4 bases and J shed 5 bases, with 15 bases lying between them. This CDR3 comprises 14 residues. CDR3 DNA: TGTGCCAGCTCACGGGGCACCCCGCCGGACGAGCAGTACTTC. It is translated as CASSRGTPPDEQYF.

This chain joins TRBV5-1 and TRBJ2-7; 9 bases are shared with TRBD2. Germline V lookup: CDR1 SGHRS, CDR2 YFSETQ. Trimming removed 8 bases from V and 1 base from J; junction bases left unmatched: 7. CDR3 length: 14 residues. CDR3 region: CASYLSGRSYEQYF. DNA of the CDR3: TGCGCCAGTTACCTTAGCGGGAGATCCTACGAGCAGTACTTC.